The rows below give T cell receptor beta chains drawn from one sample of a study of molecular identifiers for immune sequencing clone quantification. TCRdb reanalysed the PCR reads using MiXCR and keeps one entry per CDR3 protein. The table has around 460,000 distinct CDR3 sequences, around a fifth seen once. The source material was naive CD8+ T cells from blood, with Jurkat cell RNA spiked in. These receptors were taken from a human donor in good health. Some libraries in this study had Jurkat cell RNA spiked in. CDR3s include the opening cysteine and the closing phenylalanine or tryptophan. A D gene is named only where the DNA matches it firmly. Clone size appears in some rows only: once, few, many, or a class for an expanded clone.

clone_size cdr3_length d_call j_call v_call cdr3_aa cdr3_nt
many 12 - TRBJ2-2 TRBV6-6 CASSYPPGELFF TGTGCCAGCAGTTATCCCCCCGGGGAGCTGTTTTTT
few 13 - TRBJ1-2 TRBV6-5 CASSQMTVFGYTF TGTGCCAGCAGTCAGATGACAGTGTTTGGCTACACCTTC
- 15 - TRBJ2-7 TRBV7-2 CASSPSRDPPYEQYF TGTGCCAGCAGCCCATCTCGGGACCCTCCCTACGAGCAGTACTTC
- 17 - TRBJ1-5 TRBV7-9 CASSSRDTDDSNQPQHF TGTGCCAGCAGCTCAAGGGACACCGATGATAGCAATCAGCCCCAGCATTTT
- 16 - TRBJ2-1 TRBV4-3 CASSQDRGSSYNEQVF TGCGCCAGCAGCCAAGATAGGGGCAGTTCCTACAATGAGCAGGTCTTC
many 13 - TRBJ1-6 TRBV4-1 CASSQAGNSPLHF TGCGCCAGCAGCCAGGCCGGGAATTCACCCCTCCACTTT
many 14 TRBD1 TRBJ2-3 TRBV28 CASSPDRVEDTQYF TGTGCCAGCAGTCCCGACAGGGTCGAAGATACGCAGTATTTT
few 15 - TRBJ1-6 TRBV20-1 CSAREGISYNSPLHF TGCAGTGCTAGGGAAGGGATCTCCTATAATTCACCCCTCCACTTT
- 14 - TRBJ1-1 TRBV5-1 CASSLYSTNTGAFF TGCGCCAGCAGCTTGTACAGTACGAACACTGGGGCTTTCTTT
many 14 - TRBJ2-7 TRBV27 CASSSGQRVYEQYF TGTGCCAGCAGCTCAGGACAGAGGGTCTACGAGCAGTACTTC
few 12 - TRBJ2-7 TRBV5-1 CSLTDGAGEQYF TGCTCCCTCACAGATGGGGCGGGTGAGCAGTACTTC
- 14 - TRBJ1-1 TRBV6-5 CASRQDHSNTEAFF TGTGCCAGCAGACAGGACCACAGCAACACTGAAGCTTTCTTT
- 17 TRBD2 TRBJ2-2 TRBV12-3/TRBV12-4 CASSLPGLVVNTGELFF TGTGCCAGCAGTTTACCGGGACTAGTGGTGAACACCGGGGAGCTGTTTTTT
- 14 - TRBJ2-5 TRBV16 CAGSQSTTQETQYF TGTGCCGGCAGCCAATCAACAACCCAAGAGACCCAGTACTTC
many 13 - TRBJ2-3 TRBV12-3/TRBV12-4 CASSVMWADTQYF TGTGCCAGCAGTGTGATGTGGGCAGATACGCAGTATTTT
many 15 - TRBJ1-5 TRBV25-1 CASSVGGEGPQPQHF TGTGCCAGCAGTGTGGGCGGTGAGGGGCCGCAGCCCCAGCATTTT
many 16 - TRBJ2-5 TRBV9 CASSGAGTGLQETQYF TGTGCCAGCAGCGGAGCGGGTACGGGCCTCCAAGAGACCCAGTACTTC
- 17 TRBD2 TRBJ2-7 TRBV7-8 CASSPRGTSGGKYEQYF TGTGCCAGCAGCCCGAGAGGGACTAGCGGGGGGAAATACGAGCAGTACTTC
- 14 - TRBJ2-1 TRBV27 CASWSAGAGNEQFF TGTGCCAGCTGGAGTGCAGGGGCAGGCAATGAGCAGTTCTTC
- 15 - TRBJ1-6 TRBV10-2 CASSEFGPRDSPLHF TGCGCCAGCAGTGAGTTCGGTCCTAGGGATTCACCCCTCCACTTT
- 14 TRBD2 TRBJ2-7 TRBV4-1 CASSQEAGRYEQYF TGCGCCAGCAGCCAAGAAGCGGGGAGGTACGAGCAGTACTTC
- 16 TRBD2 TRBJ2-3 TRBV29-1 CRISGGAWGSTDTQYF TGCAGAATAAGCGGGGGGGCATGGGGTAGCACAGATACGCAGTATTTT
- 15 TRBD1 TRBJ2-1 TRBV12-3/TRBV12-4 CASSLDRGGVNEQFF TGTGCCAGCAGTTTGGACAGGGGGGGCGTGAATGAGCAGTTCTTC
few 12 - TRBJ2-7 TRBV30 CAWRDNSYEQYF TGTGCCTGGAGGGACAACTCCTACGAGCAGTACTTC
many 14 - TRBJ2-1 TRBV7-2 CASSFTGRYNEQFF TGTGCCAGCAGCTTTACAGGGCGTTACAATGAGCAGTTCTTC
few 18 TRBD1 TRBJ2-7 TRBV5-6 CASSPRGQTLLFTYEQYF TGTGCCAGCAGCCCGAGGGGACAGACCCTCCTATTCACCTACGAGCAGTACTTC
- 13 - TRBJ2-7 TRBV19 CASGPSGGYEQYF TGTGCCAGTGGCCCCTCTGGAGGGTACGAGCAGTACTTC
- 13 - TRBJ2-3 TRBV9 CASCDGSTDTQYF TGTGCCAGCTGCGACGGTAGCACAGATACGCAGTATTTT
- 14 TRBD1 TRBJ2-2 TRBV19 CATTQGQGTGELFF TGTGCCACGACACAGGGGCAAGGGACCGGGGAGCTGTTTTTT
many 11 - TRBJ1-1 TRBV29-1 CSAGGYPEAFF TGCAGCGCGGGAGGGTACCCTGAAGCTTTCTTT
few 14 - TRBJ2-5 TRBV12-3/TRBV12-4 CASSLESVQETQYF TGTGCCAGCAGTTTAGAGAGCGTCCAAGAGACCCAGTACTTC
many 16 - TRBJ2-3 TRBV7-2 CASSLVGQGYTDTQYF TGTGCCAGCAGCTTAGTAGGGCAGGGATACACAGATACGCAGTATTTT
- 11 - TRBJ1-1 TRBV5-3 CASSTVSEASF TGTGCCAGCAGCACGGTTTCTGAAGCTTCCTTT